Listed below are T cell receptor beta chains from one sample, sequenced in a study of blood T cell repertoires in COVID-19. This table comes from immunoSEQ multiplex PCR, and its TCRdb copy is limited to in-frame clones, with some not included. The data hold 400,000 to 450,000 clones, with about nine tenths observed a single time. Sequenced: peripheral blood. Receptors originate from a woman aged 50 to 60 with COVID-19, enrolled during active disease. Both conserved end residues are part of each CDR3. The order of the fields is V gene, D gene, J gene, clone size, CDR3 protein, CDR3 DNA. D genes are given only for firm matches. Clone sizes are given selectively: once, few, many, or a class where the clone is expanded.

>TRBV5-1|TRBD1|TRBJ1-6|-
CASSRRTGGDGSPLHF
TGCGCCAGCAGCCGCCGGACAGGGGGCGACGGTTCACCCCTCCACTTT
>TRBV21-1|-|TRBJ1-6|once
CASNDPPAGIFRSSYNSPLHF
TGTGCCAGCAATGACCCCCCGGCCGGGATTTTCAGGAGCTCCTATAATTCACCCCTCCACTTT
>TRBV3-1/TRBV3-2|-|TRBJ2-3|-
CASSQELRLSTDTQYF
TGTGCCAGCAGCCAAGAACTCCGTCTAAGCACAGATACGCAGTATTTT
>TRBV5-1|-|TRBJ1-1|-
CASSLQGNKNTEAFF
TGCGCCAGCAGCTTGCAGGGGAATAAGAACACTGAAGCTTTCTTT
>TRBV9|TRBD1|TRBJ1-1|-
CASSMGQGIGVGTEAFF
TGTGCCAGCAGCATGGGACAGGGGATCGGGGTTGGGACTGAAGCTTTCTTT
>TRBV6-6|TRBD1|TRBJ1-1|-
CASLDGQGGFPAFF
TGTGCCAGCCTTGATGGACAGGGCGGTTTCCCGGCTTTCTTT
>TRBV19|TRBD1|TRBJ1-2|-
CASSIAPGGNYGYTF
TGTGCCAGTAGTATAGCCCCAGGGGGGAACTATGGCTACACCTTC
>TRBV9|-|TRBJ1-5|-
CASSVAGEPTQPQHF
TGTGCCAGCAGCGTAGCGGGGGAACCCACTCAGCCCCAGCATTTT
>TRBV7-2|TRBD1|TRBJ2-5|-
CASSLVYRGRGETQYF
TGTGCCAGCAGCTTAGTGTACAGGGGGCGCGGAGAGACCCAGTACTTC
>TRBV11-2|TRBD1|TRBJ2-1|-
CASSIQGEKYNEQFF
TGTGCCAGCAGCATACAGGGGGAAAAATACAATGAGCAGTTCTTC
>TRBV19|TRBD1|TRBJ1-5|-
CASYRTGGNQPQHF
TGTGCCAGTTATCGGACAGGGGGCAATCAGCCCCAGCATTTT